A single sample is the source of the 30 T cell receptor beta chains below, sequenced in a study of CD8 T cells in ankylosing spondylitis. These receptors have no identified antigens. TCRdb fed the 5' RACE reads into MiXCR, producing one record per CDR3 protein. The table lists around 490,000 distinct CDR3 sequences, roughly 5.2% of them singletons. General study findings and limits: For ankylosing spondylitis blood, a TCR beta motif of 7 or 8 highly homologous variants appeared characteristic.

Sequencing input: blood, either unsorted or a sorted T cell fraction (not recorded which). These TCRs come from a male donor with ankylosing spondylitis.

This clonotype was detected many times. The chain carries TRBV10-3 and TRBJ1-5, with D perhaps matching TRBD1 (6 bases). V lost 0 bases and J lost 12, with 9 bases in between. Germline-derived CDR1 and CDR2 are ENHRY and SYGVKD. The CDR3 length is 12 residues. The CDR3: CAISESQGSQHF. The CDR3 DNA sequence: TGTGCCATCAGTGAGTCTCAGGGGAGCCAGCATTTT.

This clonotype was recorded at least ten times. The chain combines TRBV7-9 with TRBJ2-3; tentatively, D is TRBD1 (6 bases). This CDR3 comprises 14 residues. The germline gives CDR1 SEHNR, CDR2 FQNEAQ (reference sequence). Between the trimmed V and J ends, which lost 5 bases and 2 bases, there was a span of 11 bases. The CDR3 is CASSRGQFTDTQYF. CDR3 coding DNA: TGTGCCAGCAGCCGCGGACAGTTCACAGATACGCAGTATTTT. Full variable domain (outside the CDR3, taken from reference TRBV7-9 and TRBJ2-3): DTGVSQNPRHKITKRGQNVTFRCDPISEHNRLYWYRQTLGQGPEFLTYFQNEAQLEKSRLLSDRFSAERPKGSFSTLEIQRTEQGDSAMYLCASSRGQFTDTQYFGPGTRLTVL.

The chain uses TRBV20-1 and TRBJ2-2; 8 nucleotides line up with TRBD1. Looked up from germline, CDR1 is DFQATT and CDR2 is SNEGSKA (reference sequence). Trimming took 3 bases from V and 2 from J; bases not matched to a gene: 5. The CDR3 covers 15 residues. The CDR3 region has the DNA TGCAGTGCTAGCGGGCAGGGGGCTAACACCGGGGAGCTGTTTTTT. Translated, it gives CSASGQGANTGELFF.

There are many counts of this clonotype. CDR3 region: CASSFKADTEAFF. Here the CDR3 DNA reads TGCGCCAGCAGCTTTAAGGCTGACACTGAAGCTTTCTTT. This chain connects TRBV5-1 to TRBJ1-1; D remains unclear. CDR3 size: 13 residues. The germline CDR1 and CDR2 sequences are SGHRS and YFSETQ. V dropped 2 bases and J dropped 3 bases, with 8 bases sitting between them.

This clonotype was found many times. This sequence joins TRBV7-9 and TRBJ2-3, with no clear D. V dropped 5 bases and J dropped 6 bases, with 12 bases sitting between them. CDR1 SEHNR and CDR2 FQNEAQ come from the germline V gene (reference sequence). The CDR3 sequence is 13 residues long. The CDR3 coding sequence is TGTGCCAGCAGCCTTTTCGAATGGGATACGCAGTATTTT. Its translation: CASSLFEWDTQYF.

This clonotype was counted many times. The rearrangement joins TRBV7-2 to TRBJ2-7, with TRBD1 matching 7 bases. Germline V gives CDR1 SGHTA, CDR2 FQGNSA. The CDR3 spans 15 residues. With 2 bases clipped from V and 1 base from J, the junction kept 5 bases outside the gene matches. In nucleotides, the CDR3 is TGTGCCAGCAGCTTATACCGGGACAGTTCCTACGAGCAGTACTTC. Translating it yields CASSLYRDSSYEQYF.

This chain uses TRBV7-8 with TRBJ2-1; 7 bases are a match to TRBD1. The germline V gene has CDR1 SGHVS and CDR2 FQNEAQ. J gave up 2 bases and V 4 bases, and 5 bases lay outside the gene matches. This CDR3 has 15 residues. In nucleotides, the CDR3 is TGTGCCAGCAGCTCAACAGGGGCCCCCTACAATGAGCAGTTCTTC. Protein: CASSSTGAPYNEQFF. The full variable domain, in which reference TRBV7-8 and TRBJ2-1 provide the parts outside the CDR3, is GAGVSQSPRYKVAKRGQDVALRCDPISGHVSLFWYQQALGQGPEFLTYFQNEAQLDKSGLPSDRFFAERPEGSVSTLKIQRTQQEDSAVYLCASSSTGAPYNEQFFGPGTRLTVL.

Ten or more counts support this clonotype. V gene TRBV4-3 combines with J gene TRBJ2-1; D may be TRBD2 (6 bases). The CDR3 contains 15 residues. Germline-derived CDR1 and CDR2 are LGHNA and YSLEER. The V and J ends lost 2 bases and 15 bases respectively, with 23 bases between them. CDR3 region: CASSQSHLGGEGAFF. For the CDR3, the DNA is TGCGCCAGCAGCCAATCCCACCTGGGCGGGGAAGGTGCGTTCTTC.

In its sample, this clonotype was seen many times. V and J are TRBV20-1 and TRBJ1-5, with D possibly being TRBD1 (5 bases). The ends were cut back, 0 bases at V and 7 bases at J, with 13 bases in the middle. CDR3 length: 14 amino acids. Germline CDR1 reads DFQATT; CDR2 reads SNEGSKA (reference sequence). This chain's CDR3 is CSARDGGRLQPQHF. The CDR3 nucleotides read TGCAGTGCTAGAGATGGGGGGAGATTGCAGCCCCAGCATTTT.

This clonotype has at least ten counts. The V call is TRBV4-3, the J call TRBJ1-3; possibly TRBD1 for D (5 bases). The CDR3 runs to 15 residues. Trimming took 0 bases from V and 10 from J, leaving 16 bases between them. Per germline, CDR1 LGHNA and CDR2 YSLEER. CDR3 DNA sequence: TGCGCCAGCAGCCAAGATAGGACACGGGGCATGACCATATATTTT. This sequence encodes CASSQDRTRGMTIYF.

Ten or more counts support this clonotype. The gene calls are TRBV6-6 and TRBJ2-7; possibly TRBD2 for D (5 bases). CDR3 length: 12 amino acids. CDR1 MNHNY and CDR2 SVGAGI come from the germline V gene (reference sequence). Trimming pared 7 bases from V and 1 base from J, leaving 8 bases between. In DNA, the CDR3 is TGTGCCAGCATAGCGTTATCCTACGAGCAGTACTTC. Its protein is CASIALSYEQYF.

This clonotype was recorded many times. The rearrangement links TRBV7-8 to TRBJ2-1; weak D call: TRBD1 (6 bases). The CDR3 is 17 amino acids. Trimming took off 4 bases at V and 0 bases at J, with 16 bases between the two ends. Germline V lookup: CDR1 SGHVS, CDR2 FQNEAQ. CDR3: CASSYDGGTTSYNEQFF. The DNA of the CDR3 is TGTGCCAGCAGCTATGATGGGGGCACCACCTCCTACAATGAGCAGTTCTTC.

The rearrangement links TRBV9 to TRBJ1-2; TRBD1 might be the D (5 bases). Germline lookup yields CDR1 SGDLS and CDR2 YYNGEE. V was shortened by 4 bases and J by 8 bases, with 21 bases between the two germline ends. The CDR3 totals 15 residues. The CDR3 region is CASSRRSSGPQGYTF. Here the CDR3 DNA reads TGTGCCAGCAGCCGTAGGTCCTCGGGACCACAAGGCTACACCTTC. Variable domain in full (rest from reference TRBV9 and TRBJ1-2): DSGVTQTPKHLITATGQRVTLRCSPRSGDLSVYWYQQSLDQGLQFLIQYYNGEERAKGNILERFSAQQFPDLHSELNLSSLELGDSALYFCASSRRSSGPQGYTFGSGTRLTVV.

At least ten counts were recorded for this clonotype. The gene calls are TRBV20-1 and TRBJ1-5; no definite D call. Looked up from germline, CDR1 is DFQATT and CDR2 is SNEGSKA (reference sequence). Trimming left V 1 base short and J 9 bases short, with 10 bases between. The CDR3 length is 12 residues. The CDR3 DNA reads as TGCAGTGCTAGAGGTCGCAACCGGCCCCAGCATTTT. Its protein is CSARGRNRPQHF.

This clonotype was counted many times. The chain employs TRBV6-1 and TRBJ2-7; TRBD1 matches at 8 bases. Unmatched junction bases numbered 10, after V lost 8 bases and J lost 4 bases. Germline CDR1 reads MNHNS; CDR2 reads SASEGT. The CDR3 runs 14 residues. CDR3 sequence (DNA): TGTGCCAGCGGCAGGGGGCAGGGGAGTTACGAGCAGTACTTC. This gives the protein CASGRGQGSYEQYF.

This clonotype was seen a handful of times. CDR3 sequence: CASSVSLSGSEETQYF. The CDR3 DNA follows: TGCGCCAGCAGCGTAAGCTTGAGCGGATCGGAAGAGACCCAGTACTTC. The rearrangement uses TRBV5-1 and TRBJ2-5; tentatively, D is TRBD2 (5 bases). Germline V gene lookup returns CDR1 SGHRS and CDR2 YFSETQ. V was pared by 4 bases and J by 3 bases, with 19 bases between. The CDR3 runs to 16 residues.

This clonotype has a count of ten or more. J is TRBJ2-7 and V is TRBV10-3, with D possibly called TRBD1 or TRBD2 (5 bases each). The CDR3 contains 14 residues. The V gene lost 0 bases and the J gene lost 3 bases, with 9 bases spanning the gap. Germline lookup yields CDR1 ENHRY and CDR2 SYGVKD. CDR3 region: CAISESGRNYEQYF. The CDR3 bases are TGTGCCATCAGTGAGTCGGGACGTAACTACGAGCAGTACTTC.

This clonotype was recorded at least ten times. The gene calls are TRBV12-3 or TRBV12-4 and TRBJ1-3; D not certain. The CDR3 spans 13 residues. The V and J ends lost 6 bases and 5 bases respectively, with 11 bases between them. CDR3 protein: CASRGRGRNTIYF. DNA of the CDR3: TGTGCCAGCAGAGGTAGAGGCCGAAACACCATATATTTT.

This clonotype was seen many times. CDR3 DNA: TGTGCCACCAGTGGTAGGATGAACACTGAAGCTTTCTTT. This sequence encodes CATSGRMNTEAFF. The chain employs TRBV24-1 and TRBJ1-1; no firm D call. CDR1 is KGHDR, CDR2 SFDVKD, per germline. The germline V and J ends were trimmed by 5 bases and 0 bases, with 6 bases remaining between them. The CDR3 consists of 13 residues.

With respect to this clonotype: A much larger clonotype is one base distant, so this may be a read error. The chain is built from TRBV20-1 and TRBJ2-7; D may correspond to TRBD1 or TRBD2 (5 bases each). V was clipped by 2 bases and J by 2 bases, with 13 bases between them. Germline loops: CDR1 DFQATT, CDR2 SNEGSKA (reference sequence). This CDR3 has 14 amino acids. CDR3 region: CSARSARDPYEQYV. The DNA for the CDR3 is TGCAGTGCTAGATCCGCCAGGGACCCCTACGAGCAGTACGTC.

This clonotype has just one count. Its ends do not fully match the called genes, so a read error is possible. The CDR3 nucleotides read TGTGCCAGCAGCCCGACTAGCCGGAGCTCCTGCAATGAGCAGTTCTTC. Amino acid sequence: CASSPTSRSSCNEQFF. The chain joins TRBV6-2 or TRBV6-3 to TRBJ2-1; 7 bases match TRBD2. This CDR3 region has 16 residues. From germline, CDR1 is MNHEY and CDR2 SVGEGT.

This clonotype was seen many times. The chain links TRBV5-1 to TRBJ2-5; 8 bases are a match to TRBD2. The V gene's germline CDR1 is SGHRS and CDR2 YFSETQ. J lost 0 bases, V lost 4 bases, and 8 bases had no gene match. This CDR3 comprises 16 residues. CDR3 coding DNA: TGCGCCAGCAGCCGAGGGACTAGGGGAGACCAAGAGACCCAGTACTTC. It specifies CASSRGTRGDQETQYF.

Ten or more counts support this clonotype. Given the absence of the conserved phenylalanine or tryptophan at the CDR3 end, a read error is likely. The chain links TRBV10-3 to TRBJ2-4, with 7 bases matching TRBD2. J lost 10 bases, V lost 0 bases, and 9 bases had no gene match. Germline loops: CDR1 ENHRY, CDR2 SYGVKD. This CDR3 has 15 residues. The chain's CDR3 is CAISESRTGAGIQYL. CDR3 in DNA: TGTGCCATCAGTGAGTCGAGGACGGGAGCGGGGATTCAGTACTTG.

This chain uses TRBV4-3 with TRBJ2-7; D ambiguous. With 2 bases removed from V and 3 bases from J, the gap between germline ends came to 11 bases. Germline assignment: CDR1 LGHNA and CDR2 YSLEER. There are 14 residues in the CDR3. In DNA form, the CDR3 reads TGCGCCAGCAGCCAATCGCGCGTCAGCTACGAGCAGTACTTC. This sequence encodes CASSQSRVSYEQYF.

This clonotype was recorded a few times. The gene calls are TRBV4-2 and TRBJ2-1, with TRBD2 identical over 8 bases. This CDR3 has 17 residues. V was pared by 0 bases and J by 8 bases, with 12 bases of the junction left unmatched. CDR1 and CDR2 from the germline V gene are LGHNA and YNFKEQ. CDR3 protein: CASSQDWAGGTSDEQFF. CDR3 bases: TGTGCCAGCAGCCAAGATTGGGCGGGAGGAACTAGTGATGAGCAGTTCTTC.

This clonotype was seen at least ten times. V gene TRBV6-1 combines with J gene TRBJ1-1, with D possibly being TRBD1 (6 bases). This CDR3 has 13 residues. Per the germline V gene, CDR1 is MNHNS and CDR2 is SASEGT. V was trimmed by 4 bases and J by 6 bases, leaving 12 bases between them. In DNA, the CDR3 is TGTGCCAGCAGTGGAACAGGGAGGGCTGAAGCTTTCTTT. It yields the protein CASSGTGRAEAFF.

This clonotype was seen ten or more times. V usage is TRBV4-2 and J usage is TRBJ2-3; D remains ambiguous. V lost 3 bases and J 2 bases, leaving 6 bases between the germline ends. Germline CDR1 and CDR2: LGHNA and YNFKEQ. The CDR3 runs 13 residues. DNA of the CDR3: TGTGCCAGCAGCCAGATGGACACAGATACGCAGTATTTT. Translated: CASSQMDTDTQYF.

There are many counts of this clonotype. The V gene is TRBV20-1, the J gene TRBJ2-1; TRBD2 might be the D (5 bases). CDR1 is DFQATT, CDR2 SNEGSKA, per germline (reference sequence). CDR3 length: 12 residues. The chain's CDR3 is CSGGSPGMEQFF. CDR3 DNA: TGCAGCGGCGGCAGTCCCGGGATGGAGCAGTTCTTC.

This clonotype was observed at least ten times. The rearrangement uses TRBV20-1 and TRBJ2-1; 12 nucleotides align to TRBD2. CDR1 is DFQATT and CDR2 is SNEGSKA in the germline V gene (reference sequence). This CDR3 spans 17 amino acids. Trimming at V came to 4 bases and at J to 2 bases, leaving 9 bases not matched to a gene. The CDR3 nucleotides read TGCAGTGCTAAGGGATGGACTAGCGGGAAAACCTACAATGAGCAGTTCTTC. Protein sequence: CSAKGWTSGKTYNEQFF.

The rearrangement links TRBV5-1 to TRBJ2-5; 9 bases are shared with TRBD2. The trim removed 4 bases at V and 4 bases at J, leaving 5 bases unmatched. Germline V CDR1 and CDR2: SGHRS, YFSETQ. This CDR3 contains 14 residues. CDR3 loop: CASSPVAGVETQYF. CDR3 DNA sequence: TGCGCCAGCAGCCCCGTAGCGGGGGTAGAGACCCAGTACTTC. Full variable domain (rest looked up from reference TRBV5-1 and TRBJ2-5): KAGVTQTPRYLIKTRGQQVTLSCSPISGHRSVSWYQQTPGQGLQFLFEYFSETQRNKGNFPGRFSGRQFSNSRSEMNVSTLELGDSALYLCASSPVAGVETQYFGPGTRLLVL.